The 8 T cell receptor beta chains presented below share a single source sample, sequenced in a study of T and B cells in COVID-19 patients (TCRdb year 2020). Sequencing instrument: Illumina MiSeq. TRB rearrangements were amplified by multiplex PCR with BIOMED2 TRB-A/B primer pools. TCRdb passed the public sequencing reads through fastp at Q25 and MiXCR, retaining productive beta sequences. A single entry per CDR3 protein holds the most common genes and DNA from its merged rows. Within this sample are more than 9,500 distinct CDR3 sequences, with just under 30% of them counted one time only. The ten largest clones add up to under 30% of the sample. TRB repertoires were amplified from around 230-520 ng of genomic DNA extracted from blood. The specimen was blood. The origin of the receptors is a human donor who had recovered from COVID-19.

By frequency in the sample, this clonotype is medium-sized (0.01 to 0.1%). The rearrangement uses TRBV11-3 and TRBJ2-4; no clear D gene. The CDR3 length is 11 residues. The V gene's germline CDR1 is SGHNT and CDR2 YENEEA. Deletions cut 1 base from V and 6 bases from J, with 1 base between. CDR3 sequence reads: CASSLANIQYF. DNA of the CDR3: TGTGCCAGCAGCTTAGCAAACATTCAGTACTTC.

V usage is TRBV27 and J usage is TRBJ1-1; 7 bases are a match to TRBD1. V shed 7 bases and J 7 bases; nucleotides not matched to a gene: 33. The CDR3 has 21 residues. CDR1 is MNHEY and CDR2 is SMNVEV in the germline V gene (reference sequence). DNA of the CDR3: TGTGCCAGCACCCCAGGAGTAGCCATTAAACTCTACAGGGGAGGCTCCGATGAAGCTTTCTTT. Its protein product is CASTPGVAIKLYRGGSDEAFF.

This clonotype was counted a few times. The chain joins TRBV24-1 to TRBJ2-1; D remains unclear. The CDR3 totals 12 residues. Trimming left V 3 bases short and J 9 bases short, with 8 bases between. Germline CDR1 is KGHDR and CDR2 is SFDVKD. CDR3 amino acids: CATSDNVGEQFF. The CDR3 nucleotides read TGTGCCACCAGTGATAACGTGGGTGAGCAGTTCTTC.

By sample fraction, this clonotype is medium-sized (0.01 to 0.1%). This chain links TRBV27 with TRBJ2-3; D gene uncertain. The germline V and J ends were trimmed by 5 bases and 4 bases, with 16 bases remaining between them. CDR3 length: 15 amino acids. Germline CDR1 reads MNHEY; CDR2 reads SMNVEV (reference sequence). Written as DNA, the CDR3 is TGTGCCAGCAGTCCCACACCCGAGCCGGCAGATACGCAGTATTTT. This gives the protein CASSPTPEPADTQYF.

As concerns this clonotype: This could be a read error, since a much larger clone is one nucleotide away. This sequence joins TRBV6-5 and TRBJ2-3; D remains unclear. The CDR3 runs 13 residues. The V gene's germline CDR1 is MNHEY and CDR2 SVGAGI. With 6 bases removed from V and 1 base from J, the gap between germline ends came to 8 bases. In DNA, the CDR3 is TGTGCCAGCAGGTCCGACTGCACAGATACGCAGTATTTT. Its protein product is CASRSDCTDTQYF.

Only one count was recorded for this clonotype. The CDR3 loop reads CAISEQSGTSGRREEQFF. The CDR3 coding sequence is TGTGCCATCAGCGAACAATCAGGGACTAGCGGGAGGAGGGAGGAGCAGTTCTTC. The chain employs TRBV10-3 and TRBJ2-1; 15 positions agree with TRBD2. V lost 6 bases and J lost 10; bases outside the gene matches: 16. The CDR3 length is 18 residues. Germline lookup yields CDR1 ENHRY and CDR2 SYGVKD.

The rearrangement uses TRBV30 and TRBJ1-1; D is perhaps TRBD1 (6 bases). The CDR3 totals 12 residues. Germline lookup yields CDR1 GTSNPN and CDR2 SVGIG (reference sequence). The V gene lost 2 bases and the J gene lost 8 bases, with 12 bases spanning the gap. The CDR3: CAWSHGGAEAFF. CDR3 nucleotide sequence: TGTGCCTGGAGTCACGGGGGCGCGGAAGCTTTCTTT.

J is TRBJ2-5 and V is TRBV6-6; 11 nucleotides agree with TRBD2. The CDR3 runs to 16 residues. The V and J ends lost 5 bases and 5 bases, in that order; junction bases with no gene match: 10. CDR1 and CDR2 (germline): MNHNY, SVGAGI (reference sequence). CDR3 DNA sequence: TGTGCCAGCAGTCAAGTAGCGGGAGGGCCAAGTGAGACCCAGTACTTC. Its translation is CASSQVAGGPSETQYF.